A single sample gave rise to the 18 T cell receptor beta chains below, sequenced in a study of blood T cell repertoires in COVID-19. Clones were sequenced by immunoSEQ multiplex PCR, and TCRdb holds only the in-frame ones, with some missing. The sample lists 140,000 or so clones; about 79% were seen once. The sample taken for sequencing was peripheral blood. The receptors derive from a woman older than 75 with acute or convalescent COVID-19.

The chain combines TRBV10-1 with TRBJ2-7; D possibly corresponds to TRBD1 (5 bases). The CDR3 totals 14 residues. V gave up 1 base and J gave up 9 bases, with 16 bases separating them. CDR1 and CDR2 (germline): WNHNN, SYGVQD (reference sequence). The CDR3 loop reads CASSEFSQGPGQYF. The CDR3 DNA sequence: TGCGCCAGCAGTGAGTTCTCGCAGGGCCCTGGGCAGTACTTC.

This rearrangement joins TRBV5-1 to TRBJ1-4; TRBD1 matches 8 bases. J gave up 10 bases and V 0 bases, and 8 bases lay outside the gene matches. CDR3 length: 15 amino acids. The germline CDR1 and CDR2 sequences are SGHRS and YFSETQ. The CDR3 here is CASSLDPQGAGKLFF. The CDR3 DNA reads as TGCGCCAGCAGCTTGGACCCTCAGGGGGCGGGAAAACTGTTTTTT.

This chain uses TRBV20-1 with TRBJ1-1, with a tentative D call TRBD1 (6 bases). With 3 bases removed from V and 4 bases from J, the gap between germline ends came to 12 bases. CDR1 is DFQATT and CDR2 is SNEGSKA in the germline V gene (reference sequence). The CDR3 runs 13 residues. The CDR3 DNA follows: TGCAGTGCTAGTAGCCGCAGGGGCACTGAAGCTTTCTTT. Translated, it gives CSASSRRGTEAFF.

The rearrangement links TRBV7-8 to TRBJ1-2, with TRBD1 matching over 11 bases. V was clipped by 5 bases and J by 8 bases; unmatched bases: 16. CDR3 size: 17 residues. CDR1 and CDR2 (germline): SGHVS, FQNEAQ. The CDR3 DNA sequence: TGTGCCAGCAGCCTATCAACCGGGACAGGGGGATTGGGGGGCTACACCTTC. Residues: CASSLSTGTGGLGGYTF.

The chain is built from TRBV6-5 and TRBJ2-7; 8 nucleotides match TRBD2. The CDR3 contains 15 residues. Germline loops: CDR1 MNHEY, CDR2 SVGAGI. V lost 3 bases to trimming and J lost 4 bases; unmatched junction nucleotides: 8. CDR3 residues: CASSYSPGLVYEQYF. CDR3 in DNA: TGTGCCAGCAGTTATTCACCGGGACTAGTATACGAGCAGTACTTC.

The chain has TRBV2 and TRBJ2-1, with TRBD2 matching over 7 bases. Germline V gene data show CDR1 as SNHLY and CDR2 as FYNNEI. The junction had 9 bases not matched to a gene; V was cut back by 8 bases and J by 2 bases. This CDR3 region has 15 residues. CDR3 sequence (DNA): TGTGCCAGCCAACCCGGGGCGGGGGCCTACAATGAGCAGTTCTTC. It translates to CASQPGAGAYNEQFF.

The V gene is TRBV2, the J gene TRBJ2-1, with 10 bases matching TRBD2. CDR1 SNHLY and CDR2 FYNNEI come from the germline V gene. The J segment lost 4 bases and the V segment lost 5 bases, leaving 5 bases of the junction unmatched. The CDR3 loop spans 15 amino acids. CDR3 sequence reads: CASSLTSGAYNEQFF. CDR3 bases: TGTGCCAGCAGTCTAACTAGCGGGGCTTACAATGAGCAGTTCTTC. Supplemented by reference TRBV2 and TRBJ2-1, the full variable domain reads EPEVTQTPSHQVTQMGQEVILRCVPISNHLYFYWYRQILGQKVEFLVSFYNNEISEKSEIFDDQFSVERPDGSNFTLKIRSTKLEDSAMYFCASSLTSGAYNEQFFGPGTRLTVL.

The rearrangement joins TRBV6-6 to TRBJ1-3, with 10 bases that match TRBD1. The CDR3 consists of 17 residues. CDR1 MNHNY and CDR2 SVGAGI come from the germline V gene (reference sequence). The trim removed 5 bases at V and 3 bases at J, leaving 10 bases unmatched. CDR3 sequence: CASSQRGQGTGGNTIYF. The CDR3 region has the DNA TGTGCCAGCAGTCAAAGGGGACAGGGGACAGGTGGAAACACCATATATTTT.

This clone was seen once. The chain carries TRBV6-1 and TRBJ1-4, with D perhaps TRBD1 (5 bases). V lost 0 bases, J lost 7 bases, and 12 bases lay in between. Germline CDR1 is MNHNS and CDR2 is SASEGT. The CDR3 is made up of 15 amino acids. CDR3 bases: TGTGCCAGCAGTGAAGCGGTGGGGGGAGGTGAAAAACTGTTTTTT. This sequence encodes CASSEAVGGGEKLFF.

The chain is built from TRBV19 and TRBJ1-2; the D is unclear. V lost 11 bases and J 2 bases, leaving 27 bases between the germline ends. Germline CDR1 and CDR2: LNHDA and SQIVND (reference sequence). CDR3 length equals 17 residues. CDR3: CASGGLATGLRNYGYTF. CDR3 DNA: TGTGCCTCTGGCGGTTTGGCCACGGGGTTACGGAACTATGGCTACACCTTC.

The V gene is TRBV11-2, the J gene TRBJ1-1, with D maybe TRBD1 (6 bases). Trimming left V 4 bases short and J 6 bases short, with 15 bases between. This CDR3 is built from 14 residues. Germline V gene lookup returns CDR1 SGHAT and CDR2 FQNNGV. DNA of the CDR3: TGTGCCAGCAGCTCCCTCTTAGCAGGGGCTGAAGCTTTCTTT. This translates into CASSSLLAGAEAFF.

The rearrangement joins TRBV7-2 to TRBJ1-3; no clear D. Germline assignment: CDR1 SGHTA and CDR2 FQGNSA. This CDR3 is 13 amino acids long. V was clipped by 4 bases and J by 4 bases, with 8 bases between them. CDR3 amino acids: CASSSFGGNTIYF. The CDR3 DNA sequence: TGTGCCAGCAGCTCGTTCGGGGGAAACACCATATATTTT.

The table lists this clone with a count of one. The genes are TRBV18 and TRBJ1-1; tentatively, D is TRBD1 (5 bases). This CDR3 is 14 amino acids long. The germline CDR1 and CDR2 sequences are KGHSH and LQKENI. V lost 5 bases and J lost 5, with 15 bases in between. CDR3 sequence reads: CASSNPGLWTEAFF. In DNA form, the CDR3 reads TGTGCCAGCTCAAATCCAGGGTTATGGACTGAAGCTTTCTTT.

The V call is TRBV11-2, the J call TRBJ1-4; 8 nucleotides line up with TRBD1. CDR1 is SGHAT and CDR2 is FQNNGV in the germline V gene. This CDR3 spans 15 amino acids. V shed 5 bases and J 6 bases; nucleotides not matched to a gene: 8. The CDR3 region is CASSPQGARDEKLFF. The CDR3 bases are TGTGCCAGCAGCCCTCAGGGGGCGCGGGATGAAAAACTGTTTTTT.

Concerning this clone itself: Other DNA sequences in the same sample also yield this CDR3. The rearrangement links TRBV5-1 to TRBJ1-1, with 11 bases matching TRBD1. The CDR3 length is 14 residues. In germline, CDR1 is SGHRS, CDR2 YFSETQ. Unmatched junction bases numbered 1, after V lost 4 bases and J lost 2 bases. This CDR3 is CASSRTGGNTEAFF. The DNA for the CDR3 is TGCGCCAGCAGCCGGACAGGGGGCAACACTGAAGCTTTCTTT.

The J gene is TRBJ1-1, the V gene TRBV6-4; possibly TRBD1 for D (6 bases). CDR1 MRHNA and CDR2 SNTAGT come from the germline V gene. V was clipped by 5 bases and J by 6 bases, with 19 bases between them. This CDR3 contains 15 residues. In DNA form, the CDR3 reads TGTGCCAGCAGTCCCACAGGGTGGCTTGACGCTGAAGCTTTCTTT. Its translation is CASSPTGWLDAEAFF.

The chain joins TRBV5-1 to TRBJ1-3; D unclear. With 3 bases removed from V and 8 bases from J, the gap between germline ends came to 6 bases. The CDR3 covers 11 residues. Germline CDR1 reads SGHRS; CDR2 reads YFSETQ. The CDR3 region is CASSYGDTIYF. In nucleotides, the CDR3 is TGCGCCAGCAGCTACGGAGACACCATATATTTT.

DNA for the CDR3: TGTGCCAGCAGCGCAGTAGGACTCACTGAAGCTTTCTTT. This translates into CASSAVGLTEAFF. The chain carries TRBV9 and TRBJ1-1; unclear D gene. Germline assignment: CDR1 SGDLS and CDR2 YYNGEE. The CDR3 extends over 13 amino acids. V lost 3 bases and J 4 bases, leaving 10 bases between the germline ends. Combining the CDR3 with reference TRBV9 and TRBJ1-1 gives the whole variable domain DSGVTQTPKHLITATGQRVTLRCSPRSGDLSVYWYQQSLDQGLQFLIQYYNGEERAKGNILERFSAQQFPDLHSELNLSSLELGDSALYFCASSAVGLTEAFFGQGTRLTVV.